These 17 T cell receptor beta chains share one sample of origin, sequenced in a study of resident and recirculating memory T cells in vitiligo. TCRdb keeps only in-frame clones here, not all; method: immunoSEQ multiplex PCR. The top ten hold approximately 4.7% of the sample, which has about 76,000 clones, 92% seen once. Sequencing was done on a sample of blood. The receptors shown here come from a male donor with vitiligo.

J is TRBJ2-7 and V is TRBV5-3; D ambiguous. TRBV5-3 is placed among ORFs of uncertain function. Trimming took off 0 bases at V and 2 bases at J, with 9 bases between the two ends. CDR3 length: 14 amino acids. The CDR3 sequence: CARSLVSSPYEQYF. The CDR3 DNA is TGTGCCAGAAGCTTGGTCTCCAGTCCCTACGAGCAGTACTTC.

The chain joins TRBV19 to TRBJ2-7, with TRBD2 matching over 8 bases. V gave up 9 bases and J gave up 0 bases; unmatched junction bases: 7. Germline CDR1 is LNHDA and CDR2 is SQIVND (reference sequence). The CDR3 sequence is 14 residues long. CDR3 loop: CASLGGRSSYEQYF. CDR3 sequence (DNA): TGTGCCAGCTTGGGCGGGAGGAGCTCCTACGAGCAGTACTTC.

The chain carries TRBV5-6 and TRBJ2-7; 13 nucleotides align to TRBD2. Germline loops: CDR1 SGHDT, CDR2 YYEEEE. V was pared by 0 bases and J by 8 bases, with 5 bases of the junction left unmatched. CDR3 length: 15 amino acids. The CDR3 here is CASSLGGLAGFQQYF. In DNA, the CDR3 is TGTGCCAGCAGCTTGGGGGGACTAGCGGGATTCCAGCAGTACTTC.

The chain combines TRBV10-3 with TRBJ2-1; TRBD2 aligns across 14 bases. CDR3 length equals 16 residues. V dropped 6 bases and J dropped 5; count of bases not matched to a gene: 6. Germline lookup yields CDR1 ENHRY and CDR2 SYGVKD. The CDR3 region is CAISGTSGGRDNEQFF. The CDR3 DNA reads TGTGCCATCAGCGGGACTAGCGGGGGTCGCGACAATGAGCAGTTCTTC.

V gene TRBV9 combines with J gene TRBJ2-7, with a weak D call TRBD2 (5 bases). The CDR3 runs to 15 residues. Trimming removed 0 bases from V and 3 bases from J, with 13 bases in between. Looked up from germline, CDR1 is SGDLS and CDR2 is YYNGEE. This CDR3 reads CASSVGVASNYEQYF. CDR3 sequence (DNA): TGTGCCAGCAGCGTAGGCGTAGCGAGTAACTACGAGCAGTACTTC.

The J gene is TRBJ1-2, the V gene TRBV30, with D unclear. Trimming stripped 0 bases from V and 4 bases from J, with 12 bases between. Germline V gives CDR1 GTSNPN, CDR2 SVGIG (reference sequence). The CDR3 is 14 amino acids. This CDR3 reads CAWSVGGSRYGYTF. Here the CDR3 DNA reads TGTGCCTGGAGTGTAGGCGGAAGCCGCTATGGCTACACCTTC.

The chain combines TRBV9 with TRBJ2-3, with 9 bases that match TRBD2. There are 16 residues in the CDR3. CDR1 is SGDLS and CDR2 is YYNGEE in the germline V gene. V was pared by 0 bases and J by 2 bases, with 4 bases of the junction left unmatched. CDR3 in amino acids: CASSVGSGGHTDTQYF. CDR3 sequence (DNA): TGTGCCAGCAGCGTAGGGAGCGGGGGGCACACAGATACGCAGTATTTT.

The genes are TRBV6-6 and TRBJ1-1, with TRBD1 identical over 7 bases. The CDR3 is 13 residues long. The ends lost 11 bases at V and 6 bases at J; junction bases unmatched: 12. Per the germline V gene, CDR1 is MNHNY and CDR2 is SVGAGI (reference sequence). CDR3: CAAHRGEIAEAFF. CDR3 in DNA: TGTGCCGCCCACAGGGGCGAAATCGCTGAAGCTTTCTTT.

The gene calls are TRBV28 and TRBJ2-7, with 7 bases fitting TRBD1. This CDR3 comprises 14 residues. After removal of 6 bases from V and 3 bases from J, the junction contained 8 bases not matched to a gene. From germline, CDR1 is MDHEN and CDR2 SYDVKM. CDR3 nucleotides: TGTGCCAGCAGCCGACAGGGTAGAGGCTACGAGCAGTACTTC. Translation gives CASSRQGRGYEQYF. Full variable domain (rest looked up from reference TRBV28 and TRBJ2-7): DVKVTQSSRYLVKRTGEKVFLECVQDMDHENMFWYRQDPGLGLRLIYFSYDVKMKEKGDIPEGYSVSREKKERFSLILESASTNQTSMYLCASSRQGRGYEQYFGPGTRLTVT.

The V gene is TRBV13, the J gene TRBJ2-3; 11 nucleotides match TRBD1. The V gene end was trimmed by 1 base and the J gene end by 5 bases; junction bases not matched to a gene: 5. Germline V CDR1 and CDR2: PRHDT, FYEKMQ (reference sequence). This CDR3 is built from 16 residues. DNA of the CDR3: TGTGCCAGCAGCTTAGAAGGACAGGGGGCGGTAGATACGCAGTATTTT. As protein: CASSLEGQGAVDTQYF.

V is TRBV7-9 and J is TRBJ1-2, with 9 bases identical to TRBD1. The CDR3 runs to 13 residues. Germline CDR1 SEHNR, CDR2 FQNEAQ (reference sequence). V lost 5 bases to trimming and J lost 4 bases; unmatched junction nucleotides: 2. The CDR3 spells CASSAGQGYGYTF. The DNA for the CDR3 is TGTGCCAGCAGCGCGGGACAGGGCTATGGCTACACCTTC.

V and J are TRBV7-2 and TRBJ2-7; 9 positions match TRBD2. The V and J ends lost 1 base and 5 bases, in that order; junction bases with no gene match: 6. This CDR3 has 15 amino acids. Germline V lookup: CDR1 SGHTA, CDR2 FQGNSA. This CDR3 reads CASSLGLAGKNEQYF. The CDR3 bases are TGTGCCAGCAGCTTAGGGCTAGCGGGAAAGAACGAGCAGTACTTC.

The chain combines TRBV28 with TRBJ2-1, with TRBD2 matching 9 bases. J lost 7 bases, V lost 11 bases, and 12 bases had no gene match. CDR1 is MDHEN, CDR2 SYDVKM, per germline. The CDR3 totals 14 residues. For the CDR3, the DNA is TGTGCCTCCGTTTTAGCGGGAGTCCCGAATGAGCAGTTCTTC. Encoded protein: CASVLAGVPNEQFF.

The chain combines TRBV5-6 with TRBJ2-7; 13 nucleotides agree with TRBD2. Germline loops: CDR1 SGHDT, CDR2 YYEEEE. The CDR3 is 16 amino acids. V shed 0 bases and J 3 bases; nucleotides not matched to a gene: 3. CDR3 bases: TGTGCCAGCAGCTTGGGACTAGCGGGAGGAATCTACGAGCAGTACTTC. Translation gives CASSLGLAGGIYEQYF.

The chain uses TRBV29-1 and TRBJ2-2; D is possibly TRBD1 (5 bases). This CDR3 region has 14 residues. Germline V gene data show CDR1 as SQVTM and CDR2 as ANQGSEA. V lost 3 bases to trimming and J lost 1 base, with 9 bases between them. The CDR3 DNA reads TGCAGCGTTGAGGGGCGGAAGAACACCGGGGAGCTGTTTTTT. Its translation is CSVEGRKNTGELFF.

The rearrangement joins TRBV4-1 to TRBJ2-4; D is perhaps TRBD2 (7 bases). V lost 2 bases and J 14 bases, leaving 16 bases between the germline ends. This CDR3 region has 13 residues. In germline, CDR1 is MGHRA, CDR2 YSYEKL. DNA for the CDR3: TGCGCCAGCAGCCAATGGGCCGGGGGGCCGGAGTACTTC. It codes for CASSQWAGGPEYF.

This chain joins TRBV11-3 and TRBJ2-1; 9 nucleotides match TRBD2. This CDR3 has 16 amino acids. Germline V gives CDR1 SGHNT, CDR2 YENEEA. V lost 5 bases and J lost 7; bases outside the gene matches: 12. DNA for the CDR3: TGTGCCAGCAGCCCGGGGACTAGCCTTTTGGGGAATGAGCAGTTCTTC. Translated, it gives CASSPGTSLLGNEQFF.